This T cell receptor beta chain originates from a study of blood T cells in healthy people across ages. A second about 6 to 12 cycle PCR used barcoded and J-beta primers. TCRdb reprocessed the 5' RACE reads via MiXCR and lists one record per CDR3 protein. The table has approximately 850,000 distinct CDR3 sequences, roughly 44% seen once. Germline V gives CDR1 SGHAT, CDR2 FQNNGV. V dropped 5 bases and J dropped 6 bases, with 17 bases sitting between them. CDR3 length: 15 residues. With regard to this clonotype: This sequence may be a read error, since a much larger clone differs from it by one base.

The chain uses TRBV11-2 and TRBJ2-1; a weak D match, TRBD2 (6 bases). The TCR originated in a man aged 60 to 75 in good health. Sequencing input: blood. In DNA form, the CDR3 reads TGTGCCAGCAGCCCCCGACTAGTGTCGGGCAATGAGCAGTTCTTC. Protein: CASSPRLVSGNEQFF.